The 7 T cell receptor beta chains given below trace back to one sample, sequenced in a study of T cell repertoires in cytomegalovirus infection (dated by TCRdb to the late 2010s). The treatment or condition label corresponds to: in vitro stimulation with specific CMV peptide epitopes to enrich CMV-specific T cells. No antigen is known for these receptors. The sample was run on an Illumina HiSeq 1500. TCRdb reprocessing: public reads trimmed at Q25 with fastp, clones called with MiXCR, in-frame beta chains kept. All rows with the same CDR3 protein become a single entry with the most common DNA and genes. For this sample the table gives about half a million distinct CDR3 sequences, of which 42% were detected only once. The ten largest clones add up to 43% of the sample. The specimen comprised cultured PBMCs, sampled from culture after CMV antigen stimulation. These receptor sequences come from a human donor in good health (CMV status not recorded). Some clones in this sample may be carry-over from other donors' samples.

The J gene is TRBJ1-4, the V gene TRBV7-2, with D maybe TRBD1 (6 bases). V was cut by 2 bases and J by 5 bases, with 15 bases left in between. The CDR3 is 16 amino acids. The germline gives CDR1 SGHTA, CDR2 FQGNSA. CDR3 sequence reads: CASSLYWTVSNEKLFF. The CDR3 DNA reads TGTGCCAGCAGCTTATACTGGACAGTCTCGAATGAAAAACTGTTTTTT. The whole variable domain, filled in from reference TRBV7-2 and TRBJ1-4, reads GAGVSQSPSNKVTEKGKDVELRCDPISGHTALYWYRQSLGQGLEFLIYFQGNSAPDKSGLPSDRFSAERTGGSVSTLTIQRTQQEDSAVYLCASSLYWTVSNEKLFFGSGTQLSVL.

CDR3: CASSPGTGHQPQHF. For the CDR3, the DNA is TGTGCCAGCAGCCCCGGGACAGGGCACCAGCCCCAGCATTTT. V gene TRBV7-2 combines with J gene TRBJ1-5, with TRBD1 matching 9 bases. V dropped 5 bases and J dropped 7; count of bases not matched to a gene: 6. CDR1 is SGHTA and CDR2 is FQGNSA in the germline V gene. CDR3 length equals 14 residues.

Turning to this clonotype: One end of the junction varies from germline; a read error may be responsible. This chain links TRBV11-2 with TRBJ2-3; tentative D call: TRBD1 (5 bases). Germline-derived CDR1 and CDR2 are SGHAT and FQNNGV. This CDR3 contains 15 residues. The CDR3 region has the DNA TGTGTCAGCGCCCACCGCGGCAGGGTCACAGATACGCAGTATTTT. Translated, it gives CVSAHRGRVTDTQYF.

This clonotype showed up just once. The J gene is TRBJ2-1, the V gene TRBV20-1, with 8 bases lining up with TRBD2. J was trimmed by 1 base and V by 6 bases; bases with no gene match: 8. The CDR3 covers 15 residues. Germline CDR1 and CDR2: DFQATT and SNEGSKA (reference sequence). Written as DNA, the CDR3 is TGCAGTGCCTGGTCGCCTAGCGGGTCCTACAATGAGCAGTTCTTC. It translates to CSAWSPSGSYNEQFF.

V gene TRBV6-1 combines with J gene TRBJ2-1; D possibly corresponds to TRBD2 (7 bases). Trimming cost V 6 bases and J 4 bases, with 16 bases left between them. There are 15 residues in the CDR3. CDR1 MNHNS and CDR2 SASEGT come from the germline V gene. Here the CDR3 reads CASSPPAGAYNEQFF. CDR3 coding DNA: TGTGCCAGCAGCCCTCCCGCGGGGGCGTACAATGAGCAGTTCTTC.

The gene calls are TRBV7-8 and TRBJ1-1; D is uncertain. CDR1 is SGHVS, CDR2 FQNEAQ, per germline. This CDR3 contains 16 residues. Trimming took off 2 bases at V and 3 bases at J, with 16 bases between the two ends. CDR3 loop: CASSLYREWEDTEAFF. The DNA for the CDR3 is TGTGCCAGCAGCTTATATCGGGAATGGGAGGACACTGAAGCTTTCTTT.

The V gene is TRBV4-3, the J gene TRBJ2-5, with no clear D. Per germline, CDR1 LGHNA and CDR2 YSLEER. V dropped 5 bases and J dropped 5 bases, with 12 bases sitting between them. The CDR3 extends over 13 amino acids. CDR3 amino acids: CASSFTSGETQYF. DNA of the CDR3: TGCGCCAGCAGCTTTACCTCCGGGGAGACCCAGTACTTC.